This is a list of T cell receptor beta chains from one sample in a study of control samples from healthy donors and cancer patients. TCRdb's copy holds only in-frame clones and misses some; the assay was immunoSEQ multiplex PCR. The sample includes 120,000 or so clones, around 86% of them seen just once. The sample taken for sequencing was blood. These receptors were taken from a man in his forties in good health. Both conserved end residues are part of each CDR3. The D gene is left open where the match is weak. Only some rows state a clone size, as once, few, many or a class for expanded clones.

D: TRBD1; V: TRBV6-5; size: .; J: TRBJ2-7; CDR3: CASRWTGSYEQYF; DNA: TGTGCCAGCAGATGGACAGGGTCCTACGAGCAGTACTTC
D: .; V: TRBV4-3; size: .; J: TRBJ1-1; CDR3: CASSQQTGTNTEAFF; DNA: TGCGCCAGCAGCCAACAAACAGGGACTAACACTGAAGCTTTCTTT
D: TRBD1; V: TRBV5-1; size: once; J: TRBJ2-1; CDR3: CASSLVTGGANNEQFF; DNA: TGCGCCAGCAGCTTGGTGACAGGGGGCGCGAACAATGAGCAGTTCTTC
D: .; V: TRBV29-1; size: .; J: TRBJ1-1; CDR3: CSVVGEDGSNTEAFF; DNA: TGCAGCGTTGTTGGAGAGGACGGATCGAACACTGAAGCTTTCTTT
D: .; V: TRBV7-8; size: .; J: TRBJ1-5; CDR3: CASSPLDRVLGNQPQHF; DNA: TGTGCCAGCAGCCCGTTGGACAGAGTCCTTGGCAATCAGCCCCAGCATTTT
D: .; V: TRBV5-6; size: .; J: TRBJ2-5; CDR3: CASSTSGGGFETQYF; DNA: TGTGCCAGCAGCACCTCCGGGGGCGGTTTTGAGACCCAGTACTTC
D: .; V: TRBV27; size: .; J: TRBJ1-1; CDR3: CASSFGGDTEAFF; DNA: TGTGCCAGCAGTTTTGGGGGGGACACTGAAGCTTTCTTT
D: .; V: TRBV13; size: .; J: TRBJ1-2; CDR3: CASRVAAGYGYTF; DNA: TGTGCCAGCAGAGTCGCAGCGGGCTATGGCTACACCTTC
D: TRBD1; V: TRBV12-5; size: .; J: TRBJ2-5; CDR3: CASGLRTGETQYF; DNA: TGTGCTAGTGGTCTAAGGACAGGGGAGACCCAGTACTTC
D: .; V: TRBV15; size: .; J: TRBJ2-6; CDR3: CATSRDWAGAGANVLTF; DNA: TGTGCCACCAGCAGAGATTGGGCAGGGGCTGGGGCCAACGTCCTGACTTTC
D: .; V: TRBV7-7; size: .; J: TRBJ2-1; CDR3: CASSFTPRNEQFF; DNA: TGTGCCAGCAGCTTTACGCCTCGCAATGAGCAGTTCTTC
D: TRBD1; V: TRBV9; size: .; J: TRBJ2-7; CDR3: CASSSRHGTGYNEQYF; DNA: TGTGCCAGCAGCTCCCGTCATGGGACAGGGTATAACGAGCAGTACTTC
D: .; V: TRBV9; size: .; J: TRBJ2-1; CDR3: CASSVGEGLEYEQFF; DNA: TGTGCCAGCAGCGTAGGAGAAGGACTTGAGTATGAGCAGTTCTTC
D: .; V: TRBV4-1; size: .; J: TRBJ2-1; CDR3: CASSQDHRSSYNEQFF; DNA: TGCGCCAGCAGCCAAGATCACCGTAGCTCCTACAATGAGCAGTTCTTC
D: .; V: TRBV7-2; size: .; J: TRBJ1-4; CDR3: CASSLGLGEKLFF; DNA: TGTGCCAGCAGCCTAGGGTTAGGTGAAAAACTGTTTTTT
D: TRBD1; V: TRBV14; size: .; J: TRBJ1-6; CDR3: CASSHAGTGADTLHF; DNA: TGTGCCAGCAGCCACGCCGGGACAGGGGCTGATACCCTCCACTTT
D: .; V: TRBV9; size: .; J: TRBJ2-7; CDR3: CASSVGTPPYEQYF; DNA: TGTGCCAGCAGCGTAGGGACGCCACCTTACGAGCAGTACTTC
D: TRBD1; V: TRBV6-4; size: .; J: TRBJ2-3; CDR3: CASSEYRGGTDTQYF; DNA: TGTGCCAGCAGTGAATACAGGGGGGGCACAGATACGCAGTATTTT
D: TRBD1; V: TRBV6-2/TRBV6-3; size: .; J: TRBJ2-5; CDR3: CASSRPPGTGQETQYF; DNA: TGTGCCAGCAGTCGACCCCCTGGGACAGGCCAAGAGACCCAGTACTTC
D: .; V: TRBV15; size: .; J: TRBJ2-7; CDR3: CATSRVALKSSYEQYF; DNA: TGTGCCACCAGCAGAGTAGCCCTCAAAAGCTCCTACGAGCAGTACTTC
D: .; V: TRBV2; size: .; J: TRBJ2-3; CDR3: CASRAAGTDTQYF; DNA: TGTGCCAGCAGGGCCGCAGGCACAGATACGCAGTATTTT
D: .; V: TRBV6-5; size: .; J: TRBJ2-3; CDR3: CASMRASGTDTQYF; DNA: TGTGCCAGCATGAGGGCTAGCGGCACAGATACGCAGTATTTT
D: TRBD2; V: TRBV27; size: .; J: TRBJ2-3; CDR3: CASSLIAGDTDTQYF; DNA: TGTGCCAGCAGTTTGATAGCGGGGGACACAGATACGCAGTATTTT
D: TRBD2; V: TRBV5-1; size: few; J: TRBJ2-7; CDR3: CASSLAGGGFYEQYF; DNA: TGCGCCAGCAGCTTGGCCGGGGGGGGATTCTACGAGCAGTACTTC
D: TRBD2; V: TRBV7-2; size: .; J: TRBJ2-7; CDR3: CASSPDGLAGDEQYF; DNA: TGTGCCAGCAGCCCAGACGGGCTAGCGGGGGACGAGCAGTACTTC
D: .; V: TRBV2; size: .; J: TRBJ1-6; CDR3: CASSELGSRNSPLHF; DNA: TGTGCCAGCAGTGAACTTGGGAGCCGGAATTCACCCCTCCACTTT
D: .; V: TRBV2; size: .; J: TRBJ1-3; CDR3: CASSEQGGNTIYF; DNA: TGTGCCAGCAGTGAACAGGGGGGAAACACCATATATTTT
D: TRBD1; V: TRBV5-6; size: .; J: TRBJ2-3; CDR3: CASSSGQFIPDTQYF; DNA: TGTGCCAGCAGCTCGGGACAGTTTATCCCAGATACGCAGTATTTT
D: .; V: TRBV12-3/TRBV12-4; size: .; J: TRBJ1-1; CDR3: CASSFRGSTEAFF; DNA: TGTGCCAGCAGTTTTAGGGGGAGCACTGAAGCTTTCTTT
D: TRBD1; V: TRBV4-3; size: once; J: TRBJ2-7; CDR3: CASSQATGGTYEQYF; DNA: TGCGCCAGCAGCCAGGCGACAGGGGGGACCTACGAGCAGTACTTC
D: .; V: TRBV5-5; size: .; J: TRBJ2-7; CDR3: CASSTRLGVEGSYEQYF; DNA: TGTGCCAGCAGCACCCGCCTTGGGGTCGAGGGCTCCTACGAGCAGTACTTC
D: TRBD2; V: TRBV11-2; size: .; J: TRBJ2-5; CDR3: CASSSTSGSQETQYF; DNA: TGTGCCAGCAGCTCTACTAGCGGCTCGCAAGAGACCCAGTACTTC
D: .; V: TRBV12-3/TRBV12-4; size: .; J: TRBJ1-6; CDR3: CASSLFGAPLHF; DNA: TGTGCCAGCAGTTTATTCGGGGCACCCCTCCACTTT
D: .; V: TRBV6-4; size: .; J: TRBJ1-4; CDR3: CASSQDRGNEKLFF; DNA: TGTGCCAGCAGTCAGGACAGAGGAAATGAAAAACTGTTTTTT
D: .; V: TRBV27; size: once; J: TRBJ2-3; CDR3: CASSMGPYTSTDTQYF; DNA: TGTGCCAGCAGTATGGGACCGTATACATCCACAGATACGCAGTATTTT
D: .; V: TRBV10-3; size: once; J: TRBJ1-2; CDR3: CATRTDNYGYTF; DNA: TGTGCCACAAGGACGGATAACTATGGCTACACCTTC
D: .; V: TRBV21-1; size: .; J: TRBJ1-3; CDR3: CASSKGAGAGNTIYF; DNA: TGTGCCAGCAGCAAAGGCGCGGGTGCTGGAAACACCATATATTTT
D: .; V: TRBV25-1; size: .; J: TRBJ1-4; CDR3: CASTRASEKLFF; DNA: TGTGCCAGTACGCGGGCCTCAGAAAAACTGTTTTTT
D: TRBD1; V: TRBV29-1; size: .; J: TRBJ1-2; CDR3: CSVDRTGGDGYTF; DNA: TGCAGCGTAGATCGGACAGGGGGCGATGGCTACACCTTC
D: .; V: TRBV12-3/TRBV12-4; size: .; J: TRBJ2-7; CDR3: CASSFPRHEQYF; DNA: TGTGCCAGCAGTTTTCCTCGACACGAGCAGTACTTC
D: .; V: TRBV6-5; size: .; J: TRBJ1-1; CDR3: CASSFGQRNTEAFF; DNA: TGTGCCAGCAGTTTTGGACAGAGGAACACTGAAGCTTTCTTT
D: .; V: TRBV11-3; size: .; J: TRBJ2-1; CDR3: CATTPSDEQFF; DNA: TGTGCCACAACCCCAAGTGATGAGCAGTTCTTC
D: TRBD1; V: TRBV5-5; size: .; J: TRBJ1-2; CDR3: CASSITAGTGGGYTF; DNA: TGTGCCAGCAGCATTACCGCCGGGACAGGTGGTGGCTACACCTTC
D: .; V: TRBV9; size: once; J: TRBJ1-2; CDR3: CASSPDLRGGRYGYTF; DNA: TGTGCCAGCAGCCCGGATTTGAGGGGGGGTCGGTATGGCTACACCTTC
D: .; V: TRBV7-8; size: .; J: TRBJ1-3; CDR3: CASSLKGIGNTIYF; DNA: TGTGCCAGCAGCTTGAAGGGGATTGGAAACACCATATATTTT
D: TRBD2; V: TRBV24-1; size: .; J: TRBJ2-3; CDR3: CATRGSGEGTDTQYF; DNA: TGTGCCACCAGGGGAAGCGGGGAAGGGACAGATACGCAGTATTTT
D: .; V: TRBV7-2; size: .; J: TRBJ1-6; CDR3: CASSLGNRVSPLHF; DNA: TGTGCCAGCAGCCTAGGGAACAGGGTCTCACCCCTCCACTTT
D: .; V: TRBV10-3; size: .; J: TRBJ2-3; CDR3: CAISEPGRGGTDTQYF; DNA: TGTGCCATCAGTGAGCCCGGCAGGGGAGGTACAGATACGCAGTATTTT
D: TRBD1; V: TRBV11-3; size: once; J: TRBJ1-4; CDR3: CASSSGQGYEKLFF; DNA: TGTGCCAGCAGCTCGGGACAGGGATATGAAAAACTGTTTTTT
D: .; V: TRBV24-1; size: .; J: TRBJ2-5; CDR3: CATSDLYARGNRETQYF; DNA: TGTGCCACCAGTGATTTGTACGCCAGGGGAAACCGGGAGACCCAGTACTTC
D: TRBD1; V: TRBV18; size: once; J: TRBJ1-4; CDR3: CASSPTGVEKLFF; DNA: TGTGCCAGCTCACCGACAGGGGTTGAAAAACTGTTTTTT
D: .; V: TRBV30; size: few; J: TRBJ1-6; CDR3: CAWSTPGVRRSPLHF; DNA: TGTGCCTGGAGTACCCCGGGGGTTCGACGTTCACCCCTCCACTTT
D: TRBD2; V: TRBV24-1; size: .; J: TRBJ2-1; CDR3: CATSDVTSGGVDYTHNEQFF; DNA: TGTGCCACCAGTGATGTGACTAGCGGGGGGGTAGATTATACTCACAATGAGCAGTTCTTC
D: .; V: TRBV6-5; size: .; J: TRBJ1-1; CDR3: CASSYAGWGTTEAFF; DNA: TGTGCCAGCAGTTACGCCGGCTGGGGGACCACTGAAGCTTTCTTT
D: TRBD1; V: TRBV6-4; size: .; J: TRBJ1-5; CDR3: CASSDTDRERASERLKWRNQPQHF; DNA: TGTGCCAGCAGTGACACGGACAGGGAACGGGCGTCGGAGAGGTTAAAGTGGCGCAATCAGCCCCAGCATTTT
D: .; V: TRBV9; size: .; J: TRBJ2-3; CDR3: CASSTGRGTDTQYF; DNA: TGTGCCAGCAGCACGGGACGAGGGACAGATACGCAGTATTTT
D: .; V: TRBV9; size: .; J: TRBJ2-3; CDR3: CASSVILGITDTQYF; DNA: TGTGCCAGCAGCGTCATCCTAGGCATTACAGATACGCAGTATTTT
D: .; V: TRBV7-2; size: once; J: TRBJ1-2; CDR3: CASSPAGDTYGYTF; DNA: TGTGCCAGCAGCCCAGCTGGGGACACCTATGGCTACACCTTC
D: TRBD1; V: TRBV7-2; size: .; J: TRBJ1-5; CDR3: CASSPGQGRTISPQHF; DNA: TGTGCCAGCAGCCCCGGACAGGGGAGGACTATCAGCCCCCAGCATTTT
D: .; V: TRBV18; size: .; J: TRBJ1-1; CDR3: CASSPRQDEAFF; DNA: TGTGCCAGCTCCCCCCGACAGGATGAAGCTTTCTTT